This passage covers 10 T cell receptor beta chains from one sample sequenced in a study of cytomegalovirus exposure and HLA in healthy donors. Clones were read by immunoSEQ multiplex PCR, and TCRdb kept only the in-frame ones, dropping some. The data show about 220,000 clones, 75% to 90% seen once. The sample taken for sequencing was PBMCs. Receptors originate from a woman in her thirties in good health and CMV-seropositive.

This rearrangement joins TRBV11-2 to TRBJ1-3; 7 positions agree with TRBD1. From germline, CDR1 is SGHAT and CDR2 FQNNGV. CDR3 size: 15 residues. Germline trimming cut 5 bases from V and 4 bases from J; bases unmatched to any gene: 8. The chain's CDR3 is CASSPGRGRGNTIYF. The CDR3 nucleotides read TGTGCCAGCAGCCCGGGGAGGGGGCGGGGAAACACCATATATTTT. The complete variable domain, with remaining parts taken from reference TRBV11-2 and TRBJ1-3, reads EAGVAQSPRYKIIEKRQSVAFWCNPISGHATLYWYQQILGQGPKLLIQFQNNGVVDDSQLPKDRFSAERLKGVDSTLKIQPAKLEDSAVYLCASSPGRGRGNTIYFGEGSWLTVV.

V gene TRBV27 combines with J gene TRBJ2-1, with 11 bases aligning to TRBD2. This CDR3 is 15 amino acids long. Germline V gene lookup returns CDR1 MNHEY and CDR2 SMNVEV (reference sequence). J was trimmed by 4 bases and V by 2 bases; bases with no gene match: 1. The CDR3 spells CASSLLAGGYNEQFF. The CDR3 DNA is TGTGCCAGCAGTTTACTAGCGGGAGGATACAATGAGCAGTTCTTC.

The chain is built from TRBV6-5 and TRBJ2-5; possible D gene TRBD2, 5 bases. The V gene lost 2 bases and the J gene lost 5 bases, with 9 bases spanning the gap. Germline V gives CDR1 MNHEY, CDR2 SVGAGI. The CDR3 contains 13 residues. The CDR3 nucleotides are TGTGCCAGCAGTTACCCGGGGTTGGAGACCCAGTACTTC. It specifies CASSYPGLETQYF.

V gene TRBV27 combines with J gene TRBJ1-1; a possible D gene is TRBD1 (6 bases). V gave up 4 bases and J gave up 4 bases, with 19 bases separating them. The CDR3 sequence is 16 residues long. CDR1 is MNHEY, CDR2 SMNVEV, per germline (reference sequence). The CDR3 nucleotides are TGTGCCAGCAGTTCTAGCATAGGGGGAGTACGCACTGAAGCTTTCTTT. Its protein product is CASSSSIGGVRTEAFF.

The chain links TRBV27 to TRBJ2-7, with D possibly being TRBD1 (7 bases). With 0 bases removed from V and 2 bases from J, the gap between germline ends came to 14 bases. The CDR3 contains 16 residues. The germline gives CDR1 MNHEY, CDR2 SMNVEV (reference sequence). The CDR3 DNA reads TGTGCCAGCAGTTTATCGGAGGGGGCGATGGCCTACGAGCAGTACTTC. Its translation: CASSLSEGAMAYEQYF.

The chain combines TRBV7-2 with TRBJ2-5; no reliable D call. With the DNA end fitting TRBJ2-7 better, the J assignment may be wrong. Looked up from germline, CDR1 is SGHTA and CDR2 is FQGNSA. The CDR3 length is 14 residues. The CDR3 DNA follows: TGTGCCAGCAGCTTAGGGCTGGGTAATTACGAGCAGTACTTC. Translation: CASSLGLGNYEQYF.

This clone has more than one count but fewer than ten. The rearrangement links TRBV27 to TRBJ1-2; a weak D match, TRBD1 (5 bases). Germline assignment: CDR1 MNHEY and CDR2 SMNVEV (reference sequence). V lost 3 bases to trimming and J lost 2 bases, with 10 bases between them. This CDR3 has 14 amino acids. CDR3 coding DNA: TGTGCCAGCAGTTTCTACGGGGCAAACTATGGCTACACCTTC. Translation: CASSFYGANYGYTF.

The CDR3 nucleotides read TGTGCCAGCAGTAAGGGCTCCCTGTACAATCAGCCCCAGCATTTT. Its protein product is CASSKGSLYNQPQHF. The rearrangement uses TRBV27 and TRBJ1-5; D not resolved. In germline, CDR1 is MNHEY, CDR2 SMNVEV (reference sequence). V gave up 5 bases and J gave up 3 bases, with 14 bases separating them. CDR3 size: 15 residues.

Turning to this clone: A single base is all that separates this from a far larger clone, so a read error is likely. The V gene is TRBV6-1, the J gene TRBJ2-1, with 7 bases identical to TRBD2. The CDR3 is 14 amino acids. The germline V gene encodes CDR1 MNHNS and CDR2 SASEGT. V lost 4 bases, J lost 0 bases, and 0 bases stayed unmatched. CDR3 in DNA: TGTGCCAGCAGTGGCGGGAGCTCCTACAATGAGCAGTTCTTC. Encoded protein: CASSGGSSYNEQFF.

This clone was recorded a few times. This chain joins TRBV10-1 and TRBJ2-7, with D possibly being TRBD2 (6 bases). CDR3 size: 14 residues. Germline V lookup: CDR1 WNHNN, CDR2 SYGVQD (reference sequence). V dropped 8 bases and J dropped 0 bases, with 14 bases sitting between them. The CDR3 DNA is TGCGCCAGCTCAAGGGGACTCAGCTCCTACGAGCAGTACTTC. Protein: CASSRGLSSYEQYF.